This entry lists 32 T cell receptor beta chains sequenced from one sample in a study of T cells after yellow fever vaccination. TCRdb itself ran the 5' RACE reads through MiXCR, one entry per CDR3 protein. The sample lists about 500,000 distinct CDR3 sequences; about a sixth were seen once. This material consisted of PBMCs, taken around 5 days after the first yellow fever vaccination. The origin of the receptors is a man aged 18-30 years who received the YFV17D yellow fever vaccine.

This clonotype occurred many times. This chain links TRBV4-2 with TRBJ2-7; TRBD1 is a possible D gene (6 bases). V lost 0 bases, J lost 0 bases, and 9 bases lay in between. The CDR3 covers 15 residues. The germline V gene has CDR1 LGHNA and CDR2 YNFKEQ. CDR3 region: CASSQEGDISYEQYF. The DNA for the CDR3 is TGTGCCAGCAGCCAAGAAGGGGACATCTCCTACGAGCAGTACTTC.

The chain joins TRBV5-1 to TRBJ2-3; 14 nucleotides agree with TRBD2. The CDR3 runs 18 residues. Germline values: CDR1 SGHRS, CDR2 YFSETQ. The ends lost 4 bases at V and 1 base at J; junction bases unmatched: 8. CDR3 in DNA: TGCGCCAGCAGCGAGGGACTAGCGGGGGCCCTAGGCACAGATACGCAGTATTTT. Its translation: CASSEGLAGALGTDTQYF.

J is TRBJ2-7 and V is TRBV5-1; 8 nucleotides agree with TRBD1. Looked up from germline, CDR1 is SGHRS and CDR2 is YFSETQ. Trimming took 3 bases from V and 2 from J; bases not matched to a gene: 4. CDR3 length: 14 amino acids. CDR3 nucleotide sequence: TGCGCCAGCAGCTGGGGGACAGGAACCTACGAGCAGTACGTC. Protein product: CASSWGTGTYEQYV.

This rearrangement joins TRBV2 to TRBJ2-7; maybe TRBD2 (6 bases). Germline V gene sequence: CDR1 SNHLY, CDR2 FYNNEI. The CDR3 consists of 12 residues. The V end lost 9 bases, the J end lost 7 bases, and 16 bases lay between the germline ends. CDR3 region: CASSPVGGEQYV. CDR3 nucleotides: TGTGCCAGTTCCCCCGTGGGGGGAGAGCAGTACGTC.

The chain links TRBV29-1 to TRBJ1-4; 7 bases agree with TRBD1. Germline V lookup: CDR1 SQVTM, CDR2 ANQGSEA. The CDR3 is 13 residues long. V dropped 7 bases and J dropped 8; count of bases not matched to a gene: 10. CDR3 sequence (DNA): TGCAGCGCCACAGGGGAGGGATCCGAAAAACTGTTTTTT. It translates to CSATGEGSEKLFF. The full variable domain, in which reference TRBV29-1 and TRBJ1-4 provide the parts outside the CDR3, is SAVISQKPSRDICQRGTSLTIQCQVDSQVTMMFWYRQQPGQSLTLIATANQGSEATYESGFVIDKFPISRPNLTFSTLTVSNMSPEDSSIYLCSATGEGSEKLFFGSGTQLSVL.

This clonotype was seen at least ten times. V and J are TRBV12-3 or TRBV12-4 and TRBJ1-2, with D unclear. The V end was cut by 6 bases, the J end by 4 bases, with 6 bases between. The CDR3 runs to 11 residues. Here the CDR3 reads CASRAGYGYTF. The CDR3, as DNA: TGTGCCAGCAGGGCCGGCTATGGCTACACCTTC.

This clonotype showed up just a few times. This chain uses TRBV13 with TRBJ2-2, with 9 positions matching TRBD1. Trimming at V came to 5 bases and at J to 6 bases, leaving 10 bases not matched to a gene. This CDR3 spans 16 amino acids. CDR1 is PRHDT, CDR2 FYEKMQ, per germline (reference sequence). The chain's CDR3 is CASSDYRGPAPGELFF. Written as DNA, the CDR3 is TGTGCCAGCAGCGATTACAGGGGGCCCGCCCCCGGGGAGCTGTTTTTT.

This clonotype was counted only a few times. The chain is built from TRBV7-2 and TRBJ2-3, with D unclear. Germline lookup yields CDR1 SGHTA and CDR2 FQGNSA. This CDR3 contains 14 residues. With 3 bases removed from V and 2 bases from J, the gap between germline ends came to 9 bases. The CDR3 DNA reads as TGTGCCAGCAGCTTTGGTTCCCTCACAGATACGCAGTATTTT. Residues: CASSFGSLTDTQYF.

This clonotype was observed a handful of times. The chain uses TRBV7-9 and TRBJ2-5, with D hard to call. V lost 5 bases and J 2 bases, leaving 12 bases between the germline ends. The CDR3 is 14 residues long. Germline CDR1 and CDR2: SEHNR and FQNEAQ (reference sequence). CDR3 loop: CASSPRARQETQYF. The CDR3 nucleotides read TGTGCCAGCAGCCCCCGGGCCAGACAAGAGACCCAGTACTTC. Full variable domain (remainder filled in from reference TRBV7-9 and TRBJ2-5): DTGVSQNPRHKITKRGQNVTFRCDPISEHNRLYWYRQTLGQGPEFLTYFQNEAQLEKSRLLSDRFSAERPKGSFSTLEIQRTEQGDSAMYLCASSPRARQETQYFGPGTRLLVL.

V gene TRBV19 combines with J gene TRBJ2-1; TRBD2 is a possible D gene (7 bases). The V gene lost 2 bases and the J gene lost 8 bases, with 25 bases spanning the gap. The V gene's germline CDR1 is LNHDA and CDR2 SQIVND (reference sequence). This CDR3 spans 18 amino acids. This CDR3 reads CASSISPYPGGYTDEQFF. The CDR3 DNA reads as TGTGCCAGTAGTATATCCCCTTATCCGGGGGGCTACACGGATGAGCAGTTCTTC.

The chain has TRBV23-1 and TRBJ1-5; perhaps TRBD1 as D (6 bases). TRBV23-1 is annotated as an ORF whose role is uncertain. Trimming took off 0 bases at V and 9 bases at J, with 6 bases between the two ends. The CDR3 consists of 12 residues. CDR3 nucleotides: TGCGCCAGCAGTCAATCCAGGGGGCCCCAGCATTTT. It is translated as CASSQSRGPQHF.

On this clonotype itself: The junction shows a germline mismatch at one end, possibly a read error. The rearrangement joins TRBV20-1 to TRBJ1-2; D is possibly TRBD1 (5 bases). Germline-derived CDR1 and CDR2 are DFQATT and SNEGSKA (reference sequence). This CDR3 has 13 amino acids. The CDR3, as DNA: TGCAGTGCTAGAGAGTCTGATTCGGGACGGATCCTTTTC. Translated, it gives CSARESDSGRILF.

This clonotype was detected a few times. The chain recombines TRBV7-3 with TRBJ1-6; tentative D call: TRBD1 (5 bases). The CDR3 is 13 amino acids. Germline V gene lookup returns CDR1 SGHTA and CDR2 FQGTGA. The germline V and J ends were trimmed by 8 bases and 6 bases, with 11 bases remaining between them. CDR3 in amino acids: CASGRDRNSPLHF. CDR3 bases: TGTGCCAGCGGCCGGGACCGTAATTCACCCCTCCACTTT.

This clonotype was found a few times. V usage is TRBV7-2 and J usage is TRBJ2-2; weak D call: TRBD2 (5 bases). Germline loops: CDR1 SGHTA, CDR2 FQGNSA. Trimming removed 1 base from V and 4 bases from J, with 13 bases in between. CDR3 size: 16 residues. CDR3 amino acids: CASSLVPLGSTGELFF. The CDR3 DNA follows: TGTGCCAGCAGCTTAGTTCCACTAGGAAGCACCGGGGAGCTGTTTTTT.

In nucleotides, the CDR3 is TGTGCCAGCAGCCCCGGTGGGATATCAGGCACTGAAGCTTTCTTT. Encoded protein: CASSPGGISGTEAFF. V and J are TRBV5-4 and TRBJ1-1; no firm D call. The germline V gene encodes CDR1 SGHNT and CDR2 YYREEE (reference sequence). The ends were cut back, 4 bases at V and 4 bases at J, with 17 bases in the middle. The CDR3 has 15 amino acids.

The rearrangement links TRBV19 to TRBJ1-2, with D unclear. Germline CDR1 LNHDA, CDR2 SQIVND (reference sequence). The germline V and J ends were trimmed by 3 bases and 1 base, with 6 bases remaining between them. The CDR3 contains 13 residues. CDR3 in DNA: TGTGCCAGTAGTATCGGAGTTAACTATGGCTACACCTTC. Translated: CASSIGVNYGYTF.

The CDR3: CAWSRDSRNTGELFF. The CDR3 DNA follows: TGTGCCTGGAGTAGGGACAGCAGGAACACCGGGGAGCTGTTTTTT. The V gene is TRBV30, the J gene TRBJ2-2; 7 bases map to TRBD1. In germline, CDR1 is GTSNPN, CDR2 SVGIG (reference sequence). The trim removed 2 bases at V and 1 base at J, leaving 4 bases unmatched. The CDR3 sequence is 15 residues long.

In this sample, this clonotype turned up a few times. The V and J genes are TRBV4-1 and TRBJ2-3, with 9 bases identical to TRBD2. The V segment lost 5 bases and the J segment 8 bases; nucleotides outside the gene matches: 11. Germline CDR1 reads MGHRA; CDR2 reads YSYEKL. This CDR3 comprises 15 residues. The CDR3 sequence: CASSIRGLAGSTQYF. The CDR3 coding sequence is TGCGCCAGCAGCATTAGGGGGCTAGCGGGAAGTACGCAGTATTTT.

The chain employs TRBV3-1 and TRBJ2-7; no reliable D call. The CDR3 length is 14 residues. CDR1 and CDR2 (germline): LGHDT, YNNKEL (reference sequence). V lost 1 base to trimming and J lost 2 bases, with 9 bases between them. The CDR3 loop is CASSQGVPAYEQYF. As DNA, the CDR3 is TGTGCCAGCAGCCAAGGAGTCCCAGCCTACGAGCAGTACTTC.

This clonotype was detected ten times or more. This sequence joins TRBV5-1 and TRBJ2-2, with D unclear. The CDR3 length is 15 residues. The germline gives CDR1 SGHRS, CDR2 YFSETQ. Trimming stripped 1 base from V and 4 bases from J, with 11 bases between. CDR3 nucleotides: TGCGCCAGCAGCTTGAGCCTAGTTATCACCGGGGAGCTGTTTTTT. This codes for CASSLSLVITGELFF. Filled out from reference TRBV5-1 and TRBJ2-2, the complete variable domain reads KAGVTQTPRYLIKTRGQQVTLSCSPISGHRSVSWYQQTPGQGLQFLFEYFSETQRNKGNFPGRFSGRQFSNSRSEMNVSTLELGDSALYLCASSLSLVITGELFFGEGSRLTVL.

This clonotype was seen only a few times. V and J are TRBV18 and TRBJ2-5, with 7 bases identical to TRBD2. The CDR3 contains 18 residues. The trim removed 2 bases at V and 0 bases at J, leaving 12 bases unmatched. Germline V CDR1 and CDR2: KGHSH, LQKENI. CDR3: CASSPKGGGTTYQETQYF. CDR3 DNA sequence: TGTGCCAGCTCACCAAAGGGCGGGGGAACCACGTACCAAGAGACCCAGTACTTC.

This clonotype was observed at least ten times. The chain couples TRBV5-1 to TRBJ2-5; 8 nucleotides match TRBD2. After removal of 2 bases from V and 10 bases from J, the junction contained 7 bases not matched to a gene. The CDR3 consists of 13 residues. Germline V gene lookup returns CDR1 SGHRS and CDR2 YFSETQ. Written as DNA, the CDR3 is TGCGCCAGCAGCTTCCCTGACCGGGGGGGCCAGTACTTC. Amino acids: CASSFPDRGGQYF. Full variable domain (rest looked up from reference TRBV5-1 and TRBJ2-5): KAGVTQTPRYLIKTRGQQVTLSCSPISGHRSVSWYQQTPGQGLQFLFEYFSETQRNKGNFPGRFSGRQFSNSRSEMNVSTLELGDSALYLCASSFPDRGGQYFGPGTRLLVL.

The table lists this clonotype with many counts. CDR3 sequence (DNA): TGTGCCAGCAGCCGGACAGACGGCTATGGCTACACCTTC. Translating gives CASSRTDGYGYTF. The chain uses TRBV4-2 and TRBJ1-2, with a possible D match to TRBD1 (6 bases). CDR3 length equals 13 residues. Germline CDR1 is LGHNA and CDR2 is YNFKEQ. Trimming left V 4 bases short and J 4 bases short, with 10 bases between.

CDR3 sequence reads: CASSVQASGANVLTF. CDR3 sequence (DNA): TGCGCCAGCAGCGTACAAGCGTCTGGGGCCAACGTCCTGACTTTC. This chain links TRBV4-3 with TRBJ2-6; no reliable D call. Germline V gene lookup returns CDR1 LGHNA and CDR2 YSLEER. Trimming stripped 5 bases from V and 1 base from J, with 9 bases between. The CDR3 has 15 residues.

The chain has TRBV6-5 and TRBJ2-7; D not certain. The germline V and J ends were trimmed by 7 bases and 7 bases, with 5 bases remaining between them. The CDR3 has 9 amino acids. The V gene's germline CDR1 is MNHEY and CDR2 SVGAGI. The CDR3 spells CASTTEQYF. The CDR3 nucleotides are TGTGCCAGCACAACAGAGCAGTACTTC.

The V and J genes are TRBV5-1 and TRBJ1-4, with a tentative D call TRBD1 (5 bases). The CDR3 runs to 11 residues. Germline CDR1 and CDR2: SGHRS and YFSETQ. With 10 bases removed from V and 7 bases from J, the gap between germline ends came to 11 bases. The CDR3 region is CAPRESEKLFF. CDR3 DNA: TGCGCCCCCAGGGAGAGTGAAAAACTGTTTTTT.

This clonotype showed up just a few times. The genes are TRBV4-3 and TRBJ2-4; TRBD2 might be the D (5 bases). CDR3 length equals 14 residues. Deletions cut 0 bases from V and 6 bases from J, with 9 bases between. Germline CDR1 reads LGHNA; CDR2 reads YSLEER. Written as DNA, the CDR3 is TGCGCCAGCAGCCAAGACGGGGTAGGAAACATTCAGTACTTC. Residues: CASSQDGVGNIQYF.

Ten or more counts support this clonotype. The CDR3 region has the DNA TGCGCCAGCAGCCAAGGCCCTCGGGAGACCCAGTACTTC. This sequence encodes CASSQGPRETQYF. The chain carries TRBV4-3 and TRBJ2-5; D call uncertain. Germline values: CDR1 LGHNA, CDR2 YSLEER. The CDR3 has 13 amino acids. The V and J ends lost 1 base and 5 bases respectively, with 8 bases between them.

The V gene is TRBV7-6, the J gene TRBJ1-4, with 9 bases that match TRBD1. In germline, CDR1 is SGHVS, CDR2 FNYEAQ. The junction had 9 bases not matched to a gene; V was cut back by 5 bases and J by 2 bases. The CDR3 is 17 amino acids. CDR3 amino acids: CASSLRDRAYTNEKLFF. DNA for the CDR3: TGTGCCAGCAGCCTCCGGGACAGGGCATATACTAATGAAAAACTGTTTTTT.

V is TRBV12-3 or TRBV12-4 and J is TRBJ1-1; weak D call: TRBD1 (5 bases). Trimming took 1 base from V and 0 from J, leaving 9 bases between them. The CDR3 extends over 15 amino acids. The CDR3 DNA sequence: TGTGCCAGCAGTTTAGAGGGGAGGGTGAACACTGAAGCTTTCTTT. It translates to CASSLEGRVNTEAFF.

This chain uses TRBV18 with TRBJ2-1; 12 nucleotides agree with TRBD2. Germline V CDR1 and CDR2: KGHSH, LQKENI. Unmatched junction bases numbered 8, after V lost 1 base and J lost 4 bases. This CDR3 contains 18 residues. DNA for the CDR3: TGTGCCAGCTCACCACGGGAGACTAGCGGGGGTTCGTACAATGAGCAGTTCTTC. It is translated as CASSPRETSGGSYNEQFF.

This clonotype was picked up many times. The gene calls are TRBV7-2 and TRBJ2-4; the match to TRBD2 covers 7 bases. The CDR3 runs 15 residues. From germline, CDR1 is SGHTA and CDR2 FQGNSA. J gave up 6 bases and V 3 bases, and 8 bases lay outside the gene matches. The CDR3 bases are TGTGCCAGCAGCTTGGGGATTACGGGGGGAAACATTCAGTACTTC. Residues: CASSLGITGGNIQYF.